The 15 T cell receptor beta chains in this list originate from one sample, sequenced in a study of T cell responses to AZD1222 COVID-19 vaccine. Libraries were prepared by immunoSEQ multiplex PCR; TCRdb keeps only in-frame clonotypes and omits some of them. The sample yields about 76,000 clones, 65% to 80% seen once. Sequences were derived from peripheral blood, sampled 28 days after the second dose of the MenACWY control vaccine. The receptors were sampled from an adult who received the MenACWY meningococcal vaccine as a control.

The chain carries TRBV30 and TRBJ2-5; D is unclear. V lost 2 bases, J lost 4 bases, and 11 bases lay in between. This CDR3 has 13 residues. Germline values: CDR1 GTSNPN, CDR2 SVGIG (reference sequence). The CDR3 DNA reads TGTGCCTGGAGTTTCTCCTTAACAGAGACCCAGTACTTC. Its translation is CAWSFSLTETQYF.

The chain is built from TRBV3-1 (or the pseudogene TRBV3-2) and TRBJ1-2; D gene unclear. Germline CDR1 LGHDT, CDR2 YNNKEL (reference sequence). Trimming removed 0 bases at V and 7 bases at J, with 12 bases between. The CDR3 length is 14 residues. CDR3 sequence reads: CASSQEPVSSGYTF. CDR3 coding DNA: TGTGCCAGCAGCCAAGAGCCCGTTTCGAGTGGCTACACCTTC.

The V and J genes are TRBV21-1 and TRBJ1-6; the table's TRBD1 call for D was not verified on the DNA. TRBV21-1 is deemed a pseudogene. The CDR3 runs to 14 residues. Written as DNA, the CDR3 is TGTGCCAGGAGAGACAGAGACCACAATTCACCCCTCCACTTT. It codes for CARRDRDHNSPLHF.

This clone appeared a few times. J is TRBJ2-7 and V is TRBV6-5; possibly TRBD1 or TRBD2 for D (5 bases each). The CDR3 runs to 15 residues. Trimming took off 4 bases at V and 0 bases at J, with 13 bases between the two ends. Germline assignment: CDR1 MNHEY and CDR2 SVGAGI. The CDR3 region is CASSSGAGRSYEQYF. DNA of the CDR3: TGTGCCAGCAGTTCCGGGGCAGGCCGCTCCTACGAGCAGTACTTC.

The chain joins TRBV7-9 to TRBJ1-1; TRBD1 matches 7 bases. Losses at the gene ends were 1 base for V and 8 bases for J; bases not matched to a gene: 7. The CDR3 has 14 residues. The germline CDR1 and CDR2 sequences are SEHNR and FQNEAQ (reference sequence). The CDR3 sequence is CASSLEGAWREAFF. CDR3 in DNA: TGTGCCAGCAGCTTAGAGGGGGCCTGGAGGGAAGCTTTCTTT.

The V gene is TRBV15, the J gene TRBJ2-3, with TRBD2 as a possible D gene (6 bases). This CDR3 has 16 residues. Looked up from germline, CDR1 is LNHNV and CDR2 is YYDKDF (reference sequence). V lost 0 bases and J lost 0, with 10 bases in between. CDR3 DNA: TGTGCCACCAGCAGAGATCCTAGCGTTAGCACAGATACGCAGTATTTT. It is translated as CATSRDPSVSTDTQYF.

This chain's CDR3 is CASSLEAGGSETQYF. The CDR3 nucleotides read TGCGCCAGCAGCTTGGAGGCGGGGGGGTCGGAGACCCAGTACTTC. This sequence joins TRBV5-1 and TRBJ2-5; 9 bases are a match to TRBD2. V lost 0 bases, J lost 5 bases, and 5 bases stayed unmatched. The germline CDR1 and CDR2 sequences are SGHRS and YFSETQ. CDR3 length: 15 residues.

The chain carries TRBV3-1 (or the pseudogene TRBV3-2) and TRBJ2-1, with 8 bases lining up with TRBD2. Germline V gene lookup returns CDR1 LGHDT and CDR2 YNNKEL (reference sequence). CDR3 length: 15 amino acids. Trimming cost V 5 bases and J 3 bases; bases outside gene matches: 6. The CDR3 is CASSVRGADYNEQFF. For the CDR3, the DNA is TGTGCCAGCAGCGTGCGGGGGGCGGACTACAATGAGCAGTTCTTC.

The chain employs TRBV24-1 and TRBJ1-2; the D gene is possibly TRBD1 (5 bases). Germline V CDR1 and CDR2: KGHDR, SFDVKD. V was cut by 7 bases and J by 8 bases, with 16 bases left in between. The CDR3 is 13 amino acids. The CDR3 DNA reads TGTGCCACCAGCCCGGGACCCCAGAGGGGCTACACCTTC. Encoded protein: CATSPGPQRGYTF.

The chain joins TRBV6-5 to TRBJ2-3; the D gene is possibly TRBD1 (5 bases). The germline V gene has CDR1 MNHEY and CDR2 SVGAGI. V gave up 6 bases and J gave up 3 bases, with 16 bases separating them. The CDR3 sequence is 15 residues long. CDR3 residues: CASRSRVRGTDTQYF. CDR3 DNA sequence: TGTGCCAGCAGGTCCAGGGTGCGAGGTACAGATACGCAGTATTTT.

V gene TRBV5-1 combines with J gene TRBJ1-2; D is possibly TRBD1 (5 bases). The CDR3 covers 14 residues. V lost 0 bases to trimming and J lost 8 bases, with 14 bases between them. CDR1 is SGHRS and CDR2 is YFSETQ in the germline V gene. The CDR3: CASSLEPGWDGYTF. Here the CDR3 DNA reads TGCGCCAGCAGCTTGGAACCGGGTTGGGACGGCTACACCTTC.

V usage is TRBV24-1 and J usage is TRBJ2-2; the D is unclear. The germline V gene encodes CDR1 KGHDR and CDR2 SFDVKD. The V and J ends lost 4 bases and 6 bases respectively, with 5 bases between them. This CDR3 spans 12 amino acids. CDR3 residues: CATSERAGELFF. The CDR3 region has the DNA TGTGCCACCAGTGAACGGGCCGGGGAGCTGTTTTTT.

The chain carries TRBV7-9 and TRBJ2-1; perhaps TRBD2 as D (6 bases). With 8 bases removed from V and 0 bases from J, the gap between germline ends came to 8 bases. The CDR3 extends over 13 amino acids. Germline V CDR1 and CDR2: SEHNR, FQNEAQ (reference sequence). CDR3 loop: CASRGGSYNEQFF. The CDR3 DNA reads as TGTGCCAGCCGGGGAGGCTCCTACAATGAGCAGTTCTTC. Full variable domain (missing parts from reference TRBV7-9 and TRBJ2-1): DTGVSQNPRHKITKRGQNVTFRCDPISEHNRLYWYRQTLGQGPEFLTYFQNEAQLEKSRLLSDRFSAERPKGSFSTLEIQRTEQGDSAMYLCASRGGSYNEQFFGPGTRLTVL.

In this sample, this clone turned up once. The gene calls are TRBV5-6 and TRBJ1-3; no clear D gene. CDR1 and CDR2 from the germline V gene are SGHDT and YYEEEE. Trimming removed 4 bases at V and 1 base at J, with 9 bases between. CDR3 length: 14 amino acids. CDR3 sequence reads: CASSRPGSGNTIYF. The CDR3 DNA is TGTGCCAGCAGCCGACCCGGGTCTGGAAACACCATATATTTT.

This clone has only a few counts. The chain recombines TRBV6-1 with TRBJ1-2, with no clear D. In germline, CDR1 is MNHNS, CDR2 SASEGT. This CDR3 has 15 residues. V gave up 0 bases and J gave up 6 bases, with 14 bases separating them. This chain's CDR3 is CASSEAARSIDGYTF. In DNA, the CDR3 is TGTGCCAGCAGTGAAGCGGCCAGGAGTATAGATGGCTACACCTTC.